This paragraph covers one TCR beta chain sequence. The antigen is not known. A junction boundary mismatches the germline segment, possibly from a read error. This CDR3 region has 17 residues. Germline V gives CDR1 SSHAT, CDR2 FNYEAQ (reference sequence). Blood specimens came from baseline, cycle 4 day 1, and cycle 7 day 1. Using immunoSEQ multiplex PCR, the repertoire was profiled, and TCRdb retains in-frame clones only, with some absent. Of about 120,000 clones detected, roughly nine tenths appear once; the ten largest clones hold approximately 0.55%. These data originate in a study of OX40 agonist ivuxolimab in advanced cancers. General observations from the study: It was also the case that some nonresponders had low normalized T-cell clonal expansion.

Sequences were derived from CD4+ or CD8+ T cells sorted from blood, sampled in a trial of the OX40 agonist ivuxolimab. The receptor was isolated from an adult with an advanced solid tumor such as melanoma, head and neck, liver or kidney cancer. The chain joins TRBV7-7 to TRBJ2-3; TRBD1 matches at 7 bases. The CDR3 sequence is CASSLGVGGAGTDTQYF. CDR3 DNA sequence: TGTGCTAGCAGCTTAGGGGTAGGGGGCGCCGGTACAGATACGCAGTATTTT.